Shown below are 13 T cell receptor beta chains from a single sample sequenced in a study of T cell repertoires in cytomegalovirus infection. TCRdb called the reads again in MiXCR, with one record for every CDR3 protein. The sample lists about 890,000 distinct CDR3 sequences; approximately 33% were seen once. The antigens of these receptors remain unknown. The specimen comprised cultured CD8+ T cells from PBMCs, sampled from culture after CMV antigen stimulation. The receptors come from a human donor in good health (CMV status not recorded). Some clones in this sample may be carry-over from other donors' samples.

The rearrangement links TRBV4-1 to TRBJ2-1, with 8 bases fitting TRBD2. The CDR3 consists of 14 residues. The V gene end was trimmed by 8 bases and the J gene end by 7 bases; junction bases not matched to a gene: 10. Germline lookup yields CDR1 MGHRA and CDR2 YSYEKL. CDR3 sequence reads: CASATGGPRNEQFF. In DNA, the CDR3 is TGCGCCAGCGCTACGGGGGGGCCAAGGAATGAGCAGTTCTTC.

This chain connects TRBV6-8 to TRBJ2-7; D is ambiguous. CDR1 and CDR2 (germline): MNHGY, SAAAGT. There are 15 residues in the CDR3. Trimming took off 6 bases at V and 4 bases at J, with 19 bases between the two ends. The DNA of the CDR3 is TGTGCCAGCAGCCCGATCACGGCCGTAACGTACGAGCAGTACTTC. This encodes CASSPITAVTYEQYF.

This chain links TRBV7-9 with TRBJ2-7; 7 nucleotides match TRBD1. The V and J ends lost 3 bases and 6 bases, in that order; junction bases with no gene match: 5. The CDR3 is 13 amino acids. From germline, CDR1 is SEHNR and CDR2 FQNEAQ (reference sequence). CDR3 region: CASSFYRGSEQYF. As DNA, the CDR3 is TGTGCCAGCAGCTTCTACAGGGGATCCGAGCAGTACTTC.

This clonotype came up a few times. The rearrangement joins TRBV10-3 to TRBJ2-2; no firm D call. The germline gives CDR1 ENHRY, CDR2 SYGVKD. There are 11 residues in the CDR3. With 8 bases removed from V and 9 bases from J, the gap between germline ends came to 10 bases. CDR3 in amino acids: CAIRGNRELFF. CDR3 nucleotides: TGTGCCATCCGAGGCAACCGGGAGCTGTTTTTT.

The genes are TRBV4-2 and TRBJ2-7; D is ambiguous. Germline V gene sequence: CDR1 LGHNA, CDR2 YNFKEQ. The CDR3 is made up of 14 amino acids. V dropped 0 bases and J dropped 4 bases, with 10 bases sitting between them. CDR3 in DNA: TGTGCCAGCAGCCAAGAAACAGCGACTTACGAGCAGTACTTC. It is translated as CASSQETATYEQYF.

V is TRBV2 and J is TRBJ2-5; 7 bases line up with TRBD1. Trimming removed 7 bases from V and 5 bases from J; junction bases left unmatched: 4. Germline V CDR1 and CDR2: SNHLY, FYNNEI. CDR3 length: 12 amino acids. CDR3 coding DNA: TGTGCCAGCATTGACAGGGACGAGACCCAGTACTTC. Translating it yields CASIDRDETQYF.

With respect to this clonotype: The junction departs from germline at one end; a sequencing error may be responsible. The chain is built from TRBV4-1 and TRBJ2-1, with 11 nucleotides matching TRBD2. CDR3 length equals 17 residues. Germline V lookup: CDR1 MGHRA, CDR2 YSYEKL. The CDR3 DNA reads TGTGCCAGCAGCCAATATTATAGCGGGGGGGCCGTAAATGAGCAGTTCTTC. Amino acids: CASSQYYSGGAVNEQFF.

The chain has TRBV6-2 or TRBV6-3 and TRBJ1-2; D uncertain. The CDR3 has 14 amino acids. Germline loops: CDR1 MNHEY, CDR2 SVGEGT. V lost 0 bases and J 6 bases, leaving 11 bases between the germline ends. CDR3 bases: TGTGCCAGCAGTTACTCGGGGTCCCCAAATGGCTACACCTTC. Its translation: CASSYSGSPNGYTF.

This clonotype was seen more than once but under ten times. CDR3 residues: CASSYEPRNSSGNTIYF. CDR3 in DNA: TGTGCCAGCAGTTACGAACCACGAAATTCCTCTGGAAACACCATATATTTT. V is TRBV6-2 or TRBV6-3 and J is TRBJ1-3; D ambiguous. The CDR3 has 17 amino acids. Germline CDR1 MNHEY, CDR2 SVGEGT. The V and J ends lost 2 bases and 0 bases respectively, with 14 bases between them.

This clonotype was picked up a small number of times. The J gene is TRBJ1-1, the V gene TRBV6-1; TRBD1 agrees at 8 bases. CDR3 size: 16 residues. The ends lost 0 bases at V and 2 bases at J; junction bases unmatched: 5. Germline assignment: CDR1 MNHNS and CDR2 SASEGT. Here the CDR3 DNA reads TGTGCCAGCAGTGAAGCTGGACAGGGACCCAACACTGAAGCTTTCTTT. This codes for CASSEAGQGPNTEAFF.

V is TRBV6-6 and J is TRBJ2-3, with D perhaps assigned TRBD1 or TRBD2 (6 bases each). Germline loops: CDR1 MNHNY, CDR2 SVGAGI (reference sequence). Trimming removed 6 bases from V and 6 bases from J, with 16 bases in between. CDR3 length: 14 amino acids. Written as DNA, the CDR3 is TGTGCCAGCAGACAGGGTCGGGAGAAGGATACGCAGTATTTT. It codes for CASRQGREKDTQYF.

This clonotype showed up many times. This rearrangement joins TRBV7-9 to TRBJ2-2; TRBD1 is a possible D gene (5 bases). Germline CDR1 is SEHNR and CDR2 is FQNEAQ (reference sequence). V shed 3 bases and J shed 5 bases, with 7 bases lying between them. The CDR3 totals 13 residues. The CDR3 protein is CASSFRVTGELFF. DNA for the CDR3: TGTGCCAGCAGCTTCAGGGTTACCGGGGAGCTGTTTTTT.

The V call is TRBV10-3, the J call TRBJ2-3; weak D call: TRBD1 (7 bases). The germline CDR1 and CDR2 sequences are ENHRY and SYGVKD. CDR3 length: 17 residues. V was shortened by 6 bases and J by 3 bases, with 22 bases between the two germline ends. The CDR3 coding sequence is TGTGCCATCAGAATCCTTACCCAGGGGGGTCGAACAGATACGCAGTATTTT. This translates into CAIRILTQGGRTDTQYF.